The 4 T cell receptor beta chains below were found in one sample sequenced in a study of blood T cell repertoires in COVID-19. Profiled with immunoSEQ multiplex PCR; TCRdb holds only in-frame clones, not every one. The profile shows about 480,000 clones, roughly nine tenths of them singletons. Source material: PBMCs or T cells enriched from blood (not recorded which). Source of these receptors: a woman aged 55-69 years who had recovered from COVID-19.

The chain carries TRBV5-1 and TRBJ1-3; D call uncertain. Per germline, CDR1 SGHRS and CDR2 YFSETQ. Trimming removed 4 bases from V and 0 bases from J, with 14 bases in between. The CDR3 sequence is 16 residues long. The CDR3 spells CASSPNPASSGNTIYF. The CDR3 nucleotides are TGCGCCAGCAGCCCGAACCCCGCGAGCTCTGGAAACACCATATATTTT. The whole variable domain, filled in from reference TRBV5-1 and TRBJ1-3, reads KAGVTQTPRYLIKTRGQQVTLSCSPISGHRSVSWYQQTPGQGLQFLFEYFSETQRNKGNFPGRFSGRQFSNSRSEMNVSTLELGDSALYLCASSPNPASSGNTIYFGEGSWLTVV.

The V gene is TRBV7-2, the J gene TRBJ2-5; TRBD2 aligns across 11 bases. With V trimmed by 4 bases and J by 4 bases, 5 bases remained unmatched. Germline loops: CDR1 SGHTA, CDR2 FQGNSA. The CDR3 contains 15 residues. The CDR3 loop is CASSSGLAEGETQYF. The CDR3 region has the DNA TGTGCCAGCAGCTCGGGACTAGCGGAAGGAGAGACCCAGTACTTC.

The gene calls are TRBV18 and TRBJ1-2; TRBD1 is a possible D gene (5 bases). Trimming cost V 5 bases and J 8 bases, with 12 bases left between them. Germline CDR1 and CDR2: KGHSH and LQKENI. The CDR3 extends over 12 amino acids. CDR3 bases: TGTGCCAGCTCAAGGGACGGGGGAGGCTACACCTTC. The encoded protein is CASSRDGGGYTF.

In its sample, this clone was seen a few times. This sequence joins TRBV11-3 and TRBJ2-1; 9 bases are shared with TRBD2. CDR1 and CDR2 from the germline V gene are SGHNT and YENEEA. V lost 1 base to trimming and J lost 1 base; unmatched junction nucleotides: 2. The CDR3 covers 16 residues. CDR3 bases: TGTGCCAGCAGCTTAGTAGCGGGGGCTTCCTACAATGAGCAGTTCTTC. Translation gives CASSLVAGASYNEQFF.